Listed below are T cell receptor beta chains from one sample, sequenced in a study of OX40 agonist ivuxolimab in advanced cancers. The data were produced by immunoSEQ multiplex PCR, yet TCRdb's version contains in-frame clones alone and is incomplete. Among approximately 88,000 clones listed, roughly 84% were seen once. This sample comprised CD4+ or CD8+ T cells sorted from blood, obtained in a trial of the OX40 agonist ivuxolimab. These receptors were obtained from an adult with an advanced solid tumor such as melanoma, head and neck, liver or kidney cancer. Both conserved end residues are part of each CDR3. The D gene is left open where the match is weak. Size is omitted from some rows. Given values are once, few, many or a class for expanded clones.

j_gene: TRBJ2-5; abundance: .; d_gene: .; v_gene: TRBV29-1; CDR3aa: CSVAGQGGGETQYF; CDR3nt: TGCAGCGTTGCTGGACAGGGCGGGGGAGAGACCCAGTACTTC
j_gene: TRBJ1-1; abundance: .; d_gene: TRBD1; v_gene: TRBV5-1; CDR3aa: CASSSSGGTEAFF; CDR3nt: TGCGCCAGCAGCTCCTCAGGGGGCACTGAAGCTTTCTTT
j_gene: TRBJ2-2; abundance: .; d_gene: TRBD1; v_gene: TRBV5-1; CDR3aa: CASSWTGRDTGELFF; CDR3nt: TGCGCCAGCAGCTGGACAGGGCGGGACACCGGGGAGCTGTTTTTT
j_gene: TRBJ1-2; abundance: .; d_gene: .; v_gene: TRBV7-9; CDR3aa: CASSFPGRPGRSYTF; CDR3nt: TGTGCCAGCAGCTTCCCAGGTAGACCAGGGCGAAGCTACACCTTC
j_gene: TRBJ1-5; abundance: .; d_gene: .; v_gene: TRBV4-3; CDR3aa: CASSQSPGTANQPQHF; CDR3nt: TGCGCCAGCAGCCAGTCCCCCGGGACGGCAAATCAGCCCCAGCATTTT
j_gene: TRBJ2-6; abundance: .; d_gene: TRBD1; v_gene: TRBV5-1; CDR3aa: CASSLGTAGANVLTF; CDR3nt: TGCGCCAGCAGCTTAGGGACAGCTGGGGCCAACGTCCTGACTTTC
j_gene: TRBJ2-1; abundance: .; d_gene: TRBD2; v_gene: TRBV7-2; CDR3aa: CASSPTGTSGGEQFF; CDR3nt: TGTGCCAGCAGCCCTACCGGGACTAGCGGGGGTGAGCAGTTCTTC
j_gene: TRBJ2-7; abundance: .; d_gene: .; v_gene: TRBV7-2; CDR3aa: CASSLGVTRDEQYF; CDR3nt: TGTGCCAGCAGCTTAGGGGTCACCAGGGACGAGCAGTACTTC
j_gene: TRBJ2-2; abundance: once; d_gene: .; v_gene: TRBV10-1; CDR3aa: CASSAKKKRAGELFF; CDR3nt: TGCGCCAGCAGTGCGAAAAAAAAGCGTGCCGGGGAGCTGTTTTTT
j_gene: TRBJ1-1; abundance: .; d_gene: .; v_gene: TRBV5-6; CDR3aa: CASSLAGWGMNTEAFF; CDR3nt: TGTGCCAGCAGCTTGGCCGGGTGGGGTATGAACACTGAAGCTTTCTTT
j_gene: TRBJ1-5; abundance: .; d_gene: .; v_gene: TRBV10-3; CDR3aa: CAISEASDSGGQPQHF; CDR3nt: TGTGCCATCAGTGAGGCATCAGACAGTGGGGGTCAGCCCCAGCATTTT
j_gene: TRBJ1-3; abundance: .; d_gene: .; v_gene: TRBV19; CDR3aa: CASVTGPGNTIYF; CDR3nt: TGTGCCAGTGTGACAGGTCCTGGAAACACCATATATTTT
j_gene: TRBJ2-5; abundance: .; d_gene: .; v_gene: TRBV7-2; CDR3aa: CASSLEVQETQYF; CDR3nt: TGTGCCAGCAGCTTAGAAGTCCAAGAGACCCAGTACTTC
j_gene: TRBJ2-5; abundance: .; d_gene: TRBD1; v_gene: TRBV5-1; CDR3aa: CASSLQGWVEETQYF; CDR3nt: TGCGCCAGCAGCTTACAGGGGTGGGTCGAAGAGACCCAGTACTTC
j_gene: TRBJ2-2; abundance: .; d_gene: .; v_gene: TRBV18; CDR3aa: CASSQGLDGTGELFF; CDR3nt: TGTGCCAGCTCACAGGGGCTAGACGGCACCGGGGAGCTGTTTTTT
j_gene: TRBJ2-7; abundance: .; d_gene: TRBD2; v_gene: TRBV7-9; CDR3aa: CASSPREGVHEQYF; CDR3nt: TGTGCCAGCAGCCCCCGGGAGGGCGTACACGAGCAGTACTTC
j_gene: TRBJ2-5; abundance: .; d_gene: TRBD2; v_gene: TRBV7-9; CDR3aa: CASSLGAGGIQETQYF; CDR3nt: TGTGCCAGCAGCTTAGGGGCGGGGGGCATCCAAGAGACCCAGTACTTC
j_gene: TRBJ2-5; abundance: .; d_gene: .; v_gene: TRBV29-1; CDR3aa: CSVVVVLQETQYF; CDR3nt: TGCAGCGTTGTCGTCGTTCTCCAAGAGACCCAGTACTTC
j_gene: TRBJ2-7; abundance: .; d_gene: .; v_gene: TRBV7-9; CDR3aa: CASSSTGYEQYF; CDR3nt: TGTGCCAGCAGCTCGACAGGTTACGAGCAGTACTTC
j_gene: TRBJ2-5; abundance: .; d_gene: .; v_gene: TRBV6-1; CDR3aa: CASRATGTHQETQYF; CDR3nt: TGTGCCAGCAGAGCTACAGGGACCCACCAAGAGACCCAGTACTTC
j_gene: TRBJ1-1; abundance: few; d_gene: TRBD1; v_gene: TRBV14; CDR3aa: CASSRDSTEAFF; CDR3nt: TGTGCCAGCAGCCGGGACAGCACTGAAGCTTTCTTT
j_gene: TRBJ2-3; abundance: .; d_gene: TRBD2; v_gene: TRBV7-2; CDR3aa: CASSLLPIAGGDTDTQYF; CDR3nt: TGTGCCAGCAGCTTACTACCCATCGCGGGGGGGGACACAGATACGCAGTATTTT
j_gene: TRBJ2-5; abundance: .; d_gene: TRBD2; v_gene: TRBV5-6; CDR3aa: CASADKRETQETQYF; CDR3nt: TGTGCCAGCGCTGACAAGCGGGAAACCCAAGAGACCCAGTACTTC
j_gene: TRBJ1-5; abundance: .; d_gene: .; v_gene: TRBV19; CDR3aa: CASSAVYGTNQPQHF; CDR3nt: TGTGCCAGTAGCGCAGTTTACGGGACCAATCAGCCCCAGCATTTT
j_gene: TRBJ1-5; abundance: .; d_gene: .; v_gene: TRBV15; CDR3aa: CATSRDPGWSNQPQHF; CDR3nt: TGTGCCACCAGCAGAGACCCGGGATGGAGCAATCAGCCCCAGCATTTT
j_gene: TRBJ1-5; abundance: .; d_gene: .; v_gene: TRBV15; CDR3aa: CATSRERYSNQPQHF; CDR3nt: TGTGCCACCAGCAGAGAACGGTATAGCAATCAGCCCCAGCATTTT
j_gene: TRBJ2-3; abundance: .; d_gene: .; v_gene: TRBV7-9; CDR3aa: CASSLSGSTDTQYF; CDR3nt: TGTGCCAGCAGCTTATCCGGGAGCACAGATACGCAGTATTTT
j_gene: TRBJ2-1; abundance: .; d_gene: .; v_gene: TRBV29-1; CDR3aa: CSVKGQERGAQNEQFF; CDR3nt: TGCAGCGTTAAAGGTCAAGAGAGGGGGGCGCAAAATGAGCAGTTCTTC
j_gene: TRBJ2-3; abundance: .; d_gene: TRBD2; v_gene: TRBV18; CDR3aa: CASSPLGGGVGDTQYF; CDR3nt: TGTGCCAGCTCACCCCTGGGCGGGGGGGTAGGAGATACGCAGTATTTT
j_gene: TRBJ2-3; abundance: .; d_gene: .; v_gene: TRBV19; CDR3aa: CASSVGHTDTQYF; CDR3nt: TGTGCCAGTAGTGTAGGACACACAGATACGCAGTATTTT
j_gene: TRBJ2-7; abundance: .; d_gene: TRBD1; v_gene: TRBV14; CDR3aa: CASSRTGGTDEQYF; CDR3nt: TGTGCCAGCAGCCGAACAGGGGGCACGGACGAGCAGTACTTC
j_gene: TRBJ1-5; abundance: .; d_gene: TRBD1; v_gene: TRBV7-2; CDR3aa: CASSYQGARNQPQHF; CDR3nt: TGTGCCAGCAGCTACCAGGGGGCGCGTAATCAGCCCCAGCATTTT
j_gene: TRBJ1-5; abundance: once; d_gene: .; v_gene: TRBV30; CDR3aa: CAWSWGSNQPQHF; CDR3nt: TGTGCCTGGAGTTGGGGAAGCAATCAGCCCCAGCATTTT
j_gene: TRBJ2-1; abundance: once; d_gene: .; v_gene: TRBV9; CDR3aa: CASSGNLELALNNEQFF; CDR3nt: TGTGCCAGCAGCGGAAACCTGGAACTAGCTTTAAACAATGAGCAGTTCTTC
j_gene: TRBJ2-1; abundance: .; d_gene: .; v_gene: TRBV4-3; CDR3aa: CASSQGIDPQGYYNEQFF; CDR3nt: TGCGCCAGCAGCCAAGGGATAGACCCCCAGGGTTACTACAATGAGCAGTTCTTC
j_gene: TRBJ1-1; abundance: .; d_gene: .; v_gene: TRBV18; CDR3aa: CASSSQGTEAFF; CDR3nt: TGTGCCAGCTCATCGCAGGGTACTGAAGCTTTCTTT
j_gene: TRBJ2-2; abundance: .; d_gene: TRBD2; v_gene: TRBV6-5; CDR3aa: CASGPSGGATGELFF; CDR3nt: TGTGCCAGCGGGCCTAGCGGGGGGGCCACCGGGGAGCTGTTTTTT
j_gene: TRBJ1-4; abundance: .; d_gene: .; v_gene: TRBV7-9; CDR3aa: CASSSLAGSGFGEKLFF; CDR3nt: TGTGCCAGCAGCTCACTGGCAGGGTCGGGGTTTGGGGAAAAACTGTTTTTT
j_gene: TRBJ1-4; abundance: .; d_gene: TRBD1; v_gene: TRBV5-1; CDR3aa: CASSLQGAGNEKLFF; CDR3nt: TGCGCCAGCAGCTTACAGGGGGCGGGTAATGAAAAACTGTTTTTT
j_gene: TRBJ1-1; abundance: .; d_gene: TRBD1; v_gene: TRBV15; CDR3aa: CATSSTGTGGVAEAFF; CDR3nt: TGTGCCACCAGCAGTACCGGGACAGGGGGCGTCGCTGAAGCTTTCTTT
j_gene: TRBJ2-1; abundance: .; d_gene: TRBD1; v_gene: TRBV11-2; CDR3aa: CASSQGAGIAYNEQFF; CDR3nt: TGTGCCAGCAGCCAGGGGGCAGGGATCGCCTACAATGAGCAGTTCTTC
j_gene: TRBJ1-2; abundance: .; d_gene: .; v_gene: TRBV27; CDR3aa: CASRPPGEFYGYTF; CDR3nt: TGTGCCAGCAGACCGCCGGGAGAATTCTATGGCTACACCTTC
j_gene: TRBJ2-3; abundance: once; d_gene: TRBD1; v_gene: TRBV25-1; CDR3aa: CASSGGTGGTDTQYF; CDR3nt: TGTGCCAGCAGTGGGGGGACAGGGGGCACAGATACGCAGTATTTT
j_gene: TRBJ2-1; abundance: .; d_gene: TRBD2; v_gene: TRBV5-1; CDR3aa: CASSWVAGVNEQFF; CDR3nt: TGCGCCAGCAGCTGGGTAGCGGGGGTGAATGAGCAGTTCTTC
j_gene: TRBJ2-5; abundance: .; d_gene: .; v_gene: TRBV30; CDR3aa: CAWSPKGVQETQYF; CDR3nt: TGTGCCTGGAGTCCGAAAGGGGTACAAGAGACCCAGTACTTC
j_gene: TRBJ1-1; abundance: .; d_gene: TRBD1; v_gene: TRBV6-5; CDR3aa: CASSWGGGVWNTEAFF; CDR3nt: TGTGCCAGCAGTTGGGGAGGGGGCGTGTGGAACACTGAAGCTTTCTTT
j_gene: TRBJ2-7; abundance: once; d_gene: .; v_gene: TRBV5-1; CDR3aa: CASSPDKHLYEQYF; CDR3nt: TGCGCCAGCAGCCCTGACAAGCATCTCTACGAGCAGTACTTC
j_gene: TRBJ2-3; abundance: .; d_gene: TRBD2; v_gene: TRBV4-1; CDR3aa: CASSQVRGGGTDTQYF; CDR3nt: TGCGCCAGCAGCCAAGTCCGCGGGGGGGGCACAGATACGCAGTATTTT
j_gene: TRBJ1-3; abundance: .; d_gene: TRBD1; v_gene: TRBV6-5; CDR3aa: CASSPDRFSGNTIYF; CDR3nt: TGTGCCAGCAGTCCGGACAGGTTCTCTGGAAACACCATATATTTT
j_gene: TRBJ1-3; abundance: .; d_gene: .; v_gene: TRBV15; CDR3aa: CATSEGWEAGNTIYF; CDR3nt: TGTGCCACCAGTGAGGGGTGGGAGGCGGGAAACACCATATATTTT
j_gene: TRBJ1-5; abundance: few; d_gene: TRBD1; v_gene: TRBV10-3; CDR3aa: CATLPGQGFGGQPQHF; CDR3nt: TGTGCCACCCTGCCGGGACAGGGGTTTGGGGGTCAGCCCCAGCATTTT
j_gene: TRBJ2-4; abundance: .; d_gene: TRBD1; v_gene: TRBV27; CDR3aa: CASSQLQGAKNIQYF; CDR3nt: TGTGCCAGCAGTCAGCTACAGGGGGCCAAAAACATTCAGTACTTC
j_gene: TRBJ2-4; abundance: .; d_gene: .; v_gene: TRBV19; CDR3aa: CASSTEPENIQYF; CDR3nt: TGTGCCAGTAGTACGGAGCCTGAAAACATTCAGTACTTC